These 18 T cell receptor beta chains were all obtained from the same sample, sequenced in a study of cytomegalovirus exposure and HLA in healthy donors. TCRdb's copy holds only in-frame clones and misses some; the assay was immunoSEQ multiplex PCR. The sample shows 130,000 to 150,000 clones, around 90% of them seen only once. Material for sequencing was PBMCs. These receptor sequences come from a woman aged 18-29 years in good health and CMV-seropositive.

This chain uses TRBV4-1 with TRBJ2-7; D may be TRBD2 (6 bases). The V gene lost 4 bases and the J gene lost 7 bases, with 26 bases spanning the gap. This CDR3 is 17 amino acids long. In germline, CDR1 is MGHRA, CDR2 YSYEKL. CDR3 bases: TGCGCCAGCAGCCTAGACGTCTATGGCGGGGCCTGGGGGGAGCAGTACTTC. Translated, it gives CASSLDVYGGAWGEQYF.

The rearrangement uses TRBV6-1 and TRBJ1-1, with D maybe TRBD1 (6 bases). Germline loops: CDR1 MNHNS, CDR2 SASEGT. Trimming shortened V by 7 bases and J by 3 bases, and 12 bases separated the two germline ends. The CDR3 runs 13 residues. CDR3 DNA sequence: TGTGCCAGCACCCATAACAGGGACACTGAAGCTTTCTTT. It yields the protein CASTHNRDTEAFF.

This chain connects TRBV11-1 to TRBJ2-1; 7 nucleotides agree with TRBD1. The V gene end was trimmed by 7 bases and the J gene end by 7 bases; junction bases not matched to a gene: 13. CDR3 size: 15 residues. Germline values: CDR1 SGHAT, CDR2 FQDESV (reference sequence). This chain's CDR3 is CASTPPTGAENEQFF. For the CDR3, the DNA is TGTGCCAGCACCCCCCCTACAGGGGCGGAGAATGAGCAGTTCTTC. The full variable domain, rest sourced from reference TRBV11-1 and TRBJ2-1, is EAEVAQSPRYKITEKSQAVAFWCDPISGHATLYWYRQILGQGPELLVQFQDESVVDDSQLPKDRFSAERLKGVDSTLKIQPAELGDSAMYLCASTPPTGAENEQFFGPGTRLTVL.

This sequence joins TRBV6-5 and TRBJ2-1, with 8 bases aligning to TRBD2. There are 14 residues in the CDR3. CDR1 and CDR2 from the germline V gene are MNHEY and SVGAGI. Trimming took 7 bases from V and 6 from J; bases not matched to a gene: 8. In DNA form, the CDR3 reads TGTGCCAGCAATCCCGGGACTAGGTCCAATGAGCAGTTCTTC. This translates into CASNPGTRSNEQFF.

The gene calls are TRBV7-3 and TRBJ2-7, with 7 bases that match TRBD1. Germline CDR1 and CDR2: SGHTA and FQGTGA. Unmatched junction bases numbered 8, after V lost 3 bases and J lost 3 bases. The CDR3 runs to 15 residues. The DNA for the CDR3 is TGTGCCAGCAGCTTGGGACAGTTTAATCTCTACGAGCAGTACTTC. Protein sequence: CASSLGQFNLYEQYF.

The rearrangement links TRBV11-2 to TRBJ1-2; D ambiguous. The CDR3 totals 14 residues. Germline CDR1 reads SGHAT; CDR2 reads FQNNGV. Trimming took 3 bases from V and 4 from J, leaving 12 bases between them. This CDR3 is CASSLPPAAYGYTF. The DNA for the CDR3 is TGTGCCAGCAGCTTGCCGCCGGCGGCCTATGGCTACACCTTC.

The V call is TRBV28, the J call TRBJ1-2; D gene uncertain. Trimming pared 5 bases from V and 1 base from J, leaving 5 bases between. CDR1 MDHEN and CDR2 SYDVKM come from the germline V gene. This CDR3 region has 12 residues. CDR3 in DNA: TGTGCCAGCAGTCAGATTAACTATGGCTACACCTTC. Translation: CASSQINYGYTF.

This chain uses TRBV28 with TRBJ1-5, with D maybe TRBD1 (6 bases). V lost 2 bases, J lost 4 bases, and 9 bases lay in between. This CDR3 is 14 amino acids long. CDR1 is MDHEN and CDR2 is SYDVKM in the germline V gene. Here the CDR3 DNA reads TGTGCCAGCAGTTTAGGGCAGGGGAATCAGCCCCAGCATTTT. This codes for CASSLGQGNQPQHF.

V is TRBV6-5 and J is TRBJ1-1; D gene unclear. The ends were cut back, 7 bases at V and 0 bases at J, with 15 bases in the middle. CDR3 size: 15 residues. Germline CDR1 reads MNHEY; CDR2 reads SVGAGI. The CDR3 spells CASTTIKRVNTEAFF. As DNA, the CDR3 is TGTGCCAGCACCACTATAAAAAGAGTGAACACTGAAGCTTTCTTT.

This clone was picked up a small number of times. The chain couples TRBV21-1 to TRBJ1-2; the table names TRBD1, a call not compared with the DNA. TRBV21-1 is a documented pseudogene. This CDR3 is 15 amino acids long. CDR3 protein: CASSLSLQGSYGYTF. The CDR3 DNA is TGTGCCAGCAGCTTGTCCTTACAGGGTAGCTATGGCTACACCTTC.

This CDR3 reads CASSLGLANYGYTF. The CDR3 nucleotides are TGTGCCAGCAGCTTAGGCTTAGCTAACTATGGCTACACCTTC. This chain links TRBV7-8 with TRBJ1-2, with D unclear. The CDR3 contains 14 residues. CDR1 and CDR2 from the germline V gene are SGHVS and FQNEAQ. V was clipped by 1 base and J by 0 bases, with 6 bases between them.

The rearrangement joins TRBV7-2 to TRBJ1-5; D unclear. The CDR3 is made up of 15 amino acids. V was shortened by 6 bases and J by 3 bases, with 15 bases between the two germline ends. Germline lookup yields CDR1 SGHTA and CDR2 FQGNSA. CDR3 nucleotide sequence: TGTGCCAGCAGTCCAGACGCGGGGTCCAATCAGCCCCAGCATTTT. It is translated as CASSPDAGSNQPQHF.

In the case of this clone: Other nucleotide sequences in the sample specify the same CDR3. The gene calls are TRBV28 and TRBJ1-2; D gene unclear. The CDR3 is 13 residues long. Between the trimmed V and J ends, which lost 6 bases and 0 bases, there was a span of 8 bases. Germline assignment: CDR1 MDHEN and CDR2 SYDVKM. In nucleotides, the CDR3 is TGTGCCAGCAGGAGGGATGCTAACTATGGCTACACCTTC. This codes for CASRRDANYGYTF.

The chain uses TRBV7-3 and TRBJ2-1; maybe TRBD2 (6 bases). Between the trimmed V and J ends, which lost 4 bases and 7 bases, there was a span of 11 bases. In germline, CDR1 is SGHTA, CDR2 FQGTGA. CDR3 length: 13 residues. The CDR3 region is CASSSLADNEQFF. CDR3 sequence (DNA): TGTGCCAGCAGCTCTTTAGCGGATAATGAGCAGTTCTTC.

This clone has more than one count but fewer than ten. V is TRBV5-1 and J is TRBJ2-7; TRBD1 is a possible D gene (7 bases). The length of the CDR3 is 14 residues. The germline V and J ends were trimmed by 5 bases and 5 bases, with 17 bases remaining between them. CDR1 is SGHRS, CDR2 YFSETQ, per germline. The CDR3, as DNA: TGCGCCAGCAGTAACACAGGGGCGGGGAACGAGCAGTACTTC. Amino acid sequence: CASSNTGAGNEQYF.

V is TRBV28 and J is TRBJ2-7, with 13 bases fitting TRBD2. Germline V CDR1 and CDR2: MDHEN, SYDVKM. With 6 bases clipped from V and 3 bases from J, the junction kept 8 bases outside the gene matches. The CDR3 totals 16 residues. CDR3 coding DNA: TGTGCCAGCAGAGGGGGACTAGCGGGACCCTACTACGAGCAGTACTTC. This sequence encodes CASRGGLAGPYYEQYF.

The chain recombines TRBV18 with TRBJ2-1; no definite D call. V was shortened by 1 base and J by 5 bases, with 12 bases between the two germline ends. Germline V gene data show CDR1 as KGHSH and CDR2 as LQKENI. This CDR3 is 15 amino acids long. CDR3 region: CASSPRAAADNEQFF. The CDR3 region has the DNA TGTGCCAGCTCACCACGGGCAGCCGCTGACAATGAGCAGTTCTTC.

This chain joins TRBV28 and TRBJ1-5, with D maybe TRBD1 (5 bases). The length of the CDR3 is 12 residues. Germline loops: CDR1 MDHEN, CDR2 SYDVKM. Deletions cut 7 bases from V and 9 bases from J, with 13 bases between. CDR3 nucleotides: TGTGCCAGCAAGTTAAAGGGGTTGCCCCAGCATTTT. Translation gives CASKLKGLPQHF. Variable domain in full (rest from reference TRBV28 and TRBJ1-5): DVKVTQSSRYLVKRTGEKVFLECVQDMDHENMFWYRQDPGLGLRLIYFSYDVKMKEKGDIPEGYSVSREKKERFSLILESASTNQTSMYLCASKLKGLPQHFGDGTRLSIL.